This TCR beta chain is from a study of Ad26.COV2.S vaccination and SARS-CoV-2 variants. Background on the study: Intramuscularly, Ad26.COV2.S was given either once or twice, 56 days apart.

Clones were read by immunoSEQ multiplex PCR, and TCRdb kept only the in-frame ones, dropping some. The table shows 350,000 to 500,000 clones, with roughly 89% occurring only once. The CDR3 totals 14 residues. The germline V gene has CDR1 SGHNT and CDR2 YYREEE (reference sequence). V dropped 4 bases and J dropped 5 bases, with 13 bases sitting between them. Regarding treatment: around 19 received Ad26.COV2.S at low or high dose, single or two shots; about 5 received placebo; per-sample allocation not given. Sampling occurred on day 63 after the first vaccine or placebo injection. An Ad26 vector expressing Wuhan-strain SARS-CoV-2 spike served as the vaccine.

The sample here was peripheral blood, taken in a trial of Ad26.COV2.S vaccine versus placebo. The source is a person aged 18 to 59 who received the Ad26.COV2.S COVID-19 vaccine or a placebo. V and J are TRBV5-4 and TRBJ1-5; maybe TRBD1 (6 bases). The CDR3 region has the DNA TGTGCCAGCAGCGTGGACAGTGGGGATCAGCCCCAGCATTTT. This encodes CASSVDSGDQPQHF. Looking up the rest from reference TRBV5-4 and TRBJ1-5 gives the full variable domain: ETGVTQSPTHLIKTRGQQVTLRCSSQSGHNTVSWYQQALGQGPQFIFQYYREEENGRGNFPPRFSGLQFPNYSSELNVNALELDDSALYLCASSVDSGDQPQHFGDGTRLSIL.